This T cell receptor (beta chain) was captured in a study of T-cell reconstitution after alpha-beta-depleted transplantation in children. The study, taken as a whole, reports: TCRbeta diversity was high at day 60 in some patients (a result of surviving recipient T cells and thymic progenitors).

On this clonotype itself: Its specificity is unknown.

Preparation of the TCRbeta library used unique molecular identifiers. TCRdb redid the calling of the PCR reads with MiXCR, one entry per CDR3 protein. The data show roughly 670,000 distinct CDR3 sequences, 13% seen once. Germline values: CDR1 LGHNT, CDR2 FRNRAP. The junction had 12 bases not matched to a gene; V was cut back by 3 bases and J by 5 bases. CDR3 length: 16 amino acids. This sample comprised PBMCs, obtained before TCRalphabeta/CD19-depleted stem cell transplant. This sequence originates from a girl under 10 years old with congenital amegakaryocytic thrombocytopenia, due to receive a stem cell transplant. V usage is TRBV12-5 and J usage is TRBJ2-7, with 8 bases aligning to TRBD1. The CDR3 loop is CASGLYPGQVLNEQYF. The DNA for the CDR3 is TGTGCTAGTGGTTTATATCCGGGACAGGTTCTCAACGAGCAGTACTTC.